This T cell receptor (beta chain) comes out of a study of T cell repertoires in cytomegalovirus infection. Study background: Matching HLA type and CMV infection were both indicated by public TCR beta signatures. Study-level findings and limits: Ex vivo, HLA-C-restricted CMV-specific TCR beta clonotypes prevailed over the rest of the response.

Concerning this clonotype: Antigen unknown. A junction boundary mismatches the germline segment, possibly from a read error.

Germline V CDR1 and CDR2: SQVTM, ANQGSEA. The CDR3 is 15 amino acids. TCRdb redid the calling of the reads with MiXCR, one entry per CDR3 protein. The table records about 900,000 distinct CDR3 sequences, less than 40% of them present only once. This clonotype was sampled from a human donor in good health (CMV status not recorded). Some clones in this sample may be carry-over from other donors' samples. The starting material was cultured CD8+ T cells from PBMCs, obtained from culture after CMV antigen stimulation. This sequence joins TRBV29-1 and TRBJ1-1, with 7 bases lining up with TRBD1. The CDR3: CSDEDLNQGVTEAFF. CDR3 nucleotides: TGCAGCGATGAAGATCTTAACCAGGGGGTCACTGAAGCTTTCTTT.